The TCR beta chain under discussion was sequenced for a study of T-cell memory formation after mild COVID-19. Study results and caveats: Clones that contracted from day 15 to 85 were balanced CD4/CD8, while later expanders leaned CD4+.

TCRdb re-derived calls from the 5' RACE reads in MiXCR, one entry per CDR3 protein. In the table there are over 350,000 distinct CDR3 sequences, roughly 15% of which are singletons. V was clipped by 9 bases and J by 4 bases; unmatched bases: 8. The CDR3 runs 15 residues. Germline V CDR1 and CDR2: SNHLY, FYNNEI. As to this clonotype: Its antigen is unidentified.

Sequencing input: PBMCs or a T cell subset sorted from them (not recorded which). This sequence joins TRBV2 and TRBJ2-3; 12 bases align to TRBD2. This TCR came from a man between 18 and 35 years old who had mild COVID-19 (a few samples of this study predate the infection). Cell type and time point are not known. CDR3 sequence: CASSRLAGEADTQYF. CDR3 bases: TGTGCCAGTTCCCGACTAGCGGGGGAGGCAGATACGCAGTATTTT.